This paragraph covers one TCR beta chain sequence. This clone was detected only once. Its antigen target is currently unknown. There are no base qualities to consult, and no much larger clone falls within one base. TCRbeta CDR3 regions were amplified from genomic DNA by means of the immunoSEQ Assay, a bias-controlled multiplex PCR. On the authors' methods: The number of nucleated cells in each sample was estimated from the amplification of reference gene primers within the assay. Sequence reads were collapsed and filtered to measure the absolute abundance of every unique TCRbeta CDR3 rearrangement. For each sample, productive Simpson clonality was calculated by taking the square root of Simpson's diversity index across productive rearrangements. Not all clones reach the TCRdb copy of this immuneACCESS table, which keeps in-frame sequences only. Checked studies attribute under half of the gap to unresolved V genes and leave the rest unexplained. Clonal size and the V and J genes are those of that table, whereas D and trimming came from the DNA. Counted in this sample were about 220,000 clones; 85% to 90% of them appeared once. Of the sample, over 12% is held by the ten largest clones.

This specimen comes from a study of blood T cell repertoires in COVID-19 (dated by TCRdb to 2019 to 2021). At the level of the whole study: Collaborator samples came from the United States, Italy and Spain and covered acute and convalescent phases of COVID-19. Nearly every sample came with metadata listing a de-identified subject ID, COVID-19 status, age in years and sex. A freely available public database, intended as a resource for researchers studying the immune response to SARS-CoV-2, is where the repertoires were released. Samples came from the ongoing ImmuneRACE study (first 160 participants) plus 1,254 subjects from 6 global collaborators. Where HLA class I and class II types were available, the types were taken from metadata supplied by the sample provider, not from assay-based typing. Subjects who had been exposed to COVID-19, were actively infected with it, or had recovered from it provided the deeply sampled blood TCRbeta repertoires that made up the dataset. The prospective study material was composed of cDNA or gDNA derived from T cells, B-cell-depleted T cells, or PBMCs.

The germline V gene (reference sequence) sets CDR1 to MNHNY and CDR2 to SVGAGI. Deletion took 3 bases off V and 8 bases off J, with a span of 13 bases between the germline ends. The CDR3 sequence holds 13 residues, the cysteine and phenylalanine included. The entry retains the CDR3 DNA only, 39 bases that are in frame from base 1. The paper's findings and limits, for the study overall: The quantity of clinical and demographic metadata differed by source and by participant and was supplied without curation.

Enrolling through a virtual design, the prospective study's participants ranged in age from about 18 to 89 years and lived across around 25 United States geographic areas. In the prospective study, participants were assigned to cohorts based on the clinical history participants reported in a screening survey and a study questionnaire. Exposed participants had been in contact, within 2 weeks of entering the study, with a person who had a PCR-confirmed or clinician-diagnosed case of COVID-19. In the prospective study, whole blood, serum and a nasopharyngeal or oropharyngeal swab were collected from each participant by mobile phlebotomists. Prospective study participants could optionally give additional blood draws and questionnaires over an approximately two-month period. Prospective study blood samples were shipped either frozen or at room temperature before DNA extraction.

Rearrangement joined TRBV6-6 to TRBJ1-2; the D gene is unclear. This clonotype was obtained from a man under 40 who had been exposed to COVID-19. The sample comprised PBMCs or T cells enriched from blood (not recorded which). The CDR3 protein is CASSYLAGKGYTF. The DNA sequence is given as TGTGCCAGCAGTTATCTGGCAGGCAAAGGCTACACCTTC.